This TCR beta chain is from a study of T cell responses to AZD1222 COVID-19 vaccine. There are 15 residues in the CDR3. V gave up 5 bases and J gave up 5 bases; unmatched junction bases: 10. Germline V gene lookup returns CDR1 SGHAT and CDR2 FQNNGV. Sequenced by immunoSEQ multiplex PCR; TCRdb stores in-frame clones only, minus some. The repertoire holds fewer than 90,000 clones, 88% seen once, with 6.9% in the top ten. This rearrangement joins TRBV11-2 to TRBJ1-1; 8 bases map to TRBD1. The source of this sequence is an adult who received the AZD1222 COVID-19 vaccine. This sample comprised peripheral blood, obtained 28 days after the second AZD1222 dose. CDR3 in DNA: TGTGCCAGCAGCAGCCGCAGGGGGCGGAATACTGAAGCTTTCTTT. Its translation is CASSSRRGRNTEAFF.